The 28 T cell receptor beta chains below come from one sample, sequenced in a study of blood T cells in healthy people across ages (dated by TCRdb to the mid-2010s). To prepare the library, 5' RACE was applied. Data came from an Illumina HiSeq 2500. A second 7 to 11 cycle PCR used a sample-barcoded 5' primer and a J-beta primer mix. TCRdb applied fastp at Q25 and MiXCR to the public reads, then kept only in-frame beta chains. Each CDR3 protein gets just one entry, which takes the most common genes and DNA from the rows behind it. Recorded for this sample are about 1 million distinct CDR3 sequences; almost 25% of them occurred a single time. The top ten constitute about 0.69% of the sample. This same sample was also taken into another study, of T cells of mothers and their children.

Material: blood. Source of these receptors: a girl aged 2 to 10 in good health.

This chain links TRBV20-1 with TRBJ2-3; TRBD2 is a possible D gene (6 bases). This CDR3 spans 16 amino acids. With 6 bases removed from V and 0 bases from J, the gap between germline ends came to 19 bases. Germline CDR1 DFQATT, CDR2 SNEGSKA (reference sequence). The CDR3 DNA sequence: TGCAGTGCGACCGGGCGGAGGGACCTAAGCACAGATACGCAGTATTTT. Encoded protein: CSATGRRDLSTDTQYF.

Only a few counts were recorded for this clonotype. The rearrangement links TRBV4-1 to TRBJ1-1, with a tentative D call TRBD1 (5 bases). The CDR3 is 16 amino acids. Trimming removed 1 base at V and 5 bases at J, with 17 bases between. CDR1 and CDR2 from the germline V gene are MGHRA and YSYEKL. The CDR3 loop reads CASSQVPLGPRTEAFF. The CDR3 bases are TGCGCCAGCAGCCAAGTCCCCTTGGGGCCCCGGACTGAAGCTTTCTTT.

V usage is TRBV18 and J usage is TRBJ2-1, with TRBD2 identical over 8 bases. From germline, CDR1 is KGHSH and CDR2 LQKENI. The CDR3 consists of 16 residues. V gave up 3 bases and J gave up 9 bases; unmatched junction bases: 13. DNA of the CDR3: TGTGCCAGCTCACCTTGGCAGCGGGAGAGGGAGATTGAGCAGTTCTTC. Translated: CASSPWQREREIEQFF. Drawing the rest from reference TRBV18 and TRBJ2-1, the complete variable domain is NAGVMQNPRHLVRRRGQEARLRCSPMKGHSHVYWYRQLPEEGLKFMVYLQKENIIDESGMPKERFSAEFPKEGPSILRIQQVVRGDSAAYFCASSPWQREREIEQFFGPGTRLTVL.

This clonotype has only a few counts. The chain carries TRBV29-1 and TRBJ2-7; no reliable D call. V was trimmed by 4 bases and J by 2 bases, leaving 12 bases between them. Germline V gene lookup returns CDR1 SQVTM and CDR2 ANQGSEA. The CDR3 sequence is 13 residues long. Here the CDR3 DNA reads TGCAGCGTTGGATTTGCAGCCGCCTACGAGCAGTACTTC. Amino acid sequence: CSVGFAAAYEQYF.

Notes on this clonotype: One end of the junction varies from germline; a read error may be responsible. V and J are TRBV7-2 and TRBJ1-3, with D hard to call. This CDR3 spans 14 amino acids. The V gene's germline CDR1 is SGHTA and CDR2 FQGNSA. This chain's CDR3 is CASSLKVIGNTIYF. CDR3 nucleotide sequence: TGTGCTAGCAGCTTAAAAGTAATTGGAAACACCATATATTTT.

There are a few counts of this clonotype. J is TRBJ1-3 and V is TRBV15, with D unresolved. Trimming took off 5 bases at V and 0 bases at J, with 14 bases between the two ends. The V gene's germline CDR1 is LNHNV and CDR2 YYDKDF (reference sequence). CDR3 length: 16 amino acids. The CDR3 protein is CATSLDQPSSGNTIYF. As DNA, the CDR3 is TGTGCCACCAGCCTTGATCAACCGAGCTCTGGAAACACCATATATTTT.

The chain links TRBV7-8 to TRBJ1-3, with 10 positions matching TRBD1. Germline CDR1 SGHVS, CDR2 FQNEAQ. V dropped 5 bases and J dropped 2; count of bases not matched to a gene: 6. The CDR3 is made up of 16 amino acids. As DNA, the CDR3 is TGTGCCAGCAGCCCCCGGGACAGGGGCACTGGAAACACCATATATTTT. It yields the protein CASSPRDRGTGNTIYF.

V gene TRBV20-1 combines with J gene TRBJ2-3; possible D gene TRBD1, 5 bases. CDR3 length equals 14 residues. V gave up 6 bases and J gave up 6 bases, with 19 bases separating them. Germline CDR1 reads DFQATT; CDR2 reads SNEGSKA (reference sequence). CDR3 nucleotide sequence: TGCAGTGCCCCAGGGCGCTCGCGGTGGGATACGCAGTATTTT. It encodes CSAPGRSRWDTQYF.

The V call is TRBV4-3, the J call TRBJ2-1; 8 bases fit TRBD1. The CDR3 is 15 residues long. J was trimmed by 8 bases and V by 0 bases; bases with no gene match: 6. Per the germline V gene, CDR1 is LGHNA and CDR2 is YSLEER. The CDR3 DNA follows: TGCGCCAGCAGCCAAGAGGTTGAGACAGGGGATGAGCAGTTCTTC. Translating gives CASSQEVETGDEQFF.

This clonotype was recorded a few times. V usage is TRBV7-9 and J usage is TRBJ2-5; no clear D gene. The CDR3 consists of 13 residues. V lost 5 bases to trimming and J lost 1 base, with 8 bases between them. Germline V gene data show CDR1 as SEHNR and CDR2 as FQNEAQ (reference sequence). The CDR3 DNA reads TGTGCCAGCAGCCGTAACCTCCAAGAGACCCAGTACTTC. This translates into CASSRNLQETQYF.

This chain joins TRBV12-3 or TRBV12-4 and TRBJ1-2, with TRBD1 as a possible D gene (6 bases). V lost 3 bases to trimming and J lost 5 bases, with 19 bases between them. CDR3 length equals 16 residues. The CDR3 region is CASSFGPPTGTYGYTF. In DNA form, the CDR3 reads TGTGCCAGCAGTTTTGGGCCCCCGACAGGAACGTATGGCTACACCTTC.

A few counts support this clonotype. This chain links TRBV28 with TRBJ2-6, with D perhaps matching TRBD1 (6 bases). Trimming removed 6 bases from V and 2 bases from J, with 11 bases in between. CDR1 and CDR2 from the germline V gene are MDHEN and SYDVKM. This CDR3 has 15 residues. The CDR3 region has the DNA TGTGCCAGCAGGACCACAGGGACTGGGGCCAACGTCCTGACTTTC. It codes for CASRTTGTGANVLTF.

This chain links TRBV10-3 with TRBJ1-6, with D maybe TRBD1 (5 bases). The CDR3 spans 12 residues. The germline CDR1 and CDR2 sequences are ENHRY and SYGVKD. Deletions cut 10 bases from V and 5 bases from J, with 9 bases between. CDR3 region: CATGLNNSPLHF. The CDR3, as DNA: TGTGCCACGGGACTTAATAATTCACCCCTCCACTTT.

This clonotype was detected only a few times. This chain uses TRBV6-2 or TRBV6-3 with TRBJ1-6; 7 nucleotides match TRBD1. The ends lost 2 bases at V and 0 bases at J; junction bases unmatched: 7. The CDR3 has 18 residues. CDR1 and CDR2 (germline): MNHEY, SVGEGT. CDR3 residues: CASSYPRDSFSYNSPLHF. In nucleotides, the CDR3 is TGTGCCAGCAGTTACCCAAGGGACAGCTTCTCCTATAATTCACCCCTCCACTTT.

The genes are TRBV20-1 and TRBJ2-1; the D is unclear. Judging by the DNA end, TRBJ2-5 fits better; the J call may be wrong. This CDR3 has 12 residues. From germline, CDR1 is DFQATT and CDR2 SNEGSKA (reference sequence). The CDR3 sequence is CSAGPVQETQYF. The CDR3 DNA follows: TGCAGTGCTGGACCGGTCCAAGAGACCCAGTACTTC.

CDR3 nucleotides: TGTGCCAGCAGCCAAGATCGGGGGGGATACATTCAGTACTTC. This sequence encodes CASSQDRGGYIQYF. The chain uses TRBV3-1 and TRBJ2-4; 8 bases are shared with TRBD2. The germline V gene has CDR1 LGHDT and CDR2 YNNKEL (reference sequence). This CDR3 spans 14 amino acids. The J segment lost 8 bases and the V segment lost 0 bases, leaving 3 bases of the junction unmatched.

The chain employs TRBV21-1 and TRBJ1-2; TRBD1 is taken as the D call from the table, unchecked against the DNA. TRBV21-1 is termed a pseudogene. There are 15 residues in the CDR3. The CDR3 loop is CASSKVMGQYYGYTF. Here the CDR3 DNA reads TGTGCCAGCAGCAAGGTCATGGGGCAGTACTATGGCTACACCTTC.

The V gene is TRBV12-3 or TRBV12-4, the J gene TRBJ1-5; D may be TRBD1 (5 bases). The CDR3 sequence is 13 residues long. Between the trimmed V and J ends, which lost 3 bases and 7 bases, there was a span of 10 bases. This CDR3 is CASSLDTAQPQHF. The DNA for the CDR3 is TGTGCCAGCAGTTTGGACACGGCACAGCCCCAGCATTTT.

The V call is TRBV28, the J call TRBJ1-1; no reliable D call. The ends were cut back, 6 bases at V and 11 bases at J, with 13 bases in the middle. The CDR3 consists of 11 residues. Per germline, CDR1 MDHEN and CDR2 SYDVKM. CDR3 region: CASSHTSDAFF. CDR3 coding DNA: TGTGCCAGCAGCCACACCTCCGACGCTTTCTTT.

The CDR3 nucleotides are TGCAGCTTACGGCGGGGTAGGGGCTACACCTTC. This gives the protein CSLRRGRGYTF. The V gene is TRBV29-1, the J gene TRBJ1-2; no firm D call. There are 11 residues in the CDR3. Germline V gene data show CDR1 as SQVTM and CDR2 as ANQGSEA. The V end was cut by 8 bases, the J end by 8 bases, with 15 bases between.

In its sample, this clonotype was seen a few times. The chain combines TRBV7-8 with TRBJ2-5, with D unresolved. The J call may be in error: the DNA end matches TRBJ2-1 better. The CDR3 is 16 residues long. The germline gives CDR1 SGHVS, CDR2 FQNEAQ. This chain's CDR3 is CASSAPGLGRVDEQFF. CDR3 nucleotide sequence: TGTGCCAGCAGCGCCCCCGGGCTAGGAAGGGTCGATGAGCAGTTCTTC.

This clonotype was seen at least ten times. The chain joins TRBV29-1 to TRBJ2-1; possible D gene TRBD2, 5 bases. Looked up from germline, CDR1 is SQVTM and CDR2 is ANQGSEA. The CDR3 consists of 14 residues. V lost 1 base, J lost 4 bases, and 11 bases lay in between. CDR3 protein: CSVEGAETYNEQFF. CDR3 in DNA: TGCAGCGTTGAAGGAGCGGAGACATACAATGAGCAGTTCTTC.

V is TRBV6-8 and J is TRBJ2-1, with D unclear. The CDR3 sequence is 14 residues long. Deletions cut 8 bases from V and 4 bases from J, with 15 bases between. In germline, CDR1 is MNHGY, CDR2 SAAAGT. CDR3 residues: CASSTPGIYNEQFF. The CDR3 bases are TGTGCCAGCTCAACCCCTGGGATTTACAATGAGCAGTTCTTC.

The sample holds a few counts of this clonotype. The chain joins TRBV29-1 to TRBJ2-1; perhaps TRBD1 as D (6 bases). This CDR3 has 13 amino acids. Germline lookup yields CDR1 SQVTM and CDR2 ANQGSEA. The V and J ends lost 4 bases and 8 bases respectively, with 15 bases between them. The DNA for the CDR3 is TGCAGCGTTGGACAGGTTATATTGGATGAGCAGTTCTTC. As protein: CSVGQVILDEQFF.

The J gene is TRBJ1-4, the V gene TRBV7-9; 7 bases are shared with TRBD1. Germline V gene sequence: CDR1 SEHNR, CDR2 FQNEAQ (reference sequence). The junction had 8 bases not matched to a gene; V was cut back by 8 bases and J by 11 bases. There are 12 residues in the CDR3. CDR3 residues: CASGEGAGKLFF. Here the CDR3 DNA reads TGTGCCAGCGGAGAGGGGGCAGGGAAACTGTTTTTT.

The gene calls are TRBV4-2 and TRBJ1-3; unclear D gene. Germline CDR1 reads LGHNA; CDR2 reads YNFKEQ. The CDR3 covers 17 residues. Trimming took 1 base from V and 0 from J, leaving 13 bases between them. DNA for the CDR3: TGTGCCAGCAGCCAAGTCCCAACGGGCCCCTCTGGAAACACCATATATTTT. It specifies CASSQVPTGPSGNTIYF.

The rearrangement links TRBV6-6 to TRBJ2-5; D gene ambiguous. Germline lookup yields CDR1 MNHNY and CDR2 SVGAGI (reference sequence). CDR3 length equals 15 residues. V lost 4 bases and J 1 base, leaving 13 bases between the germline ends. The CDR3 region has the DNA TGTGCCAGCAGTTTAGGCCGTCTCCCCCAAGAGACCCAGTACTTC. Encoded protein: CASSLGRLPQETQYF.

This rearrangement joins TRBV14 to TRBJ1-2; TRBD1 is a possible D gene (6 bases). The CDR3 length is 18 residues. In germline, CDR1 is SGHDN, CDR2 FVKESK. The ends were cut back, 3 bases at V and 2 bases at J, with 22 bases in the middle. In DNA, the CDR3 is TGTGCCAGCAGCCATTGGAAAACTCCAGGGGAAGCAAACTATGGCTACACCTTC. This gives the protein CASSHWKTPGEANYGYTF.